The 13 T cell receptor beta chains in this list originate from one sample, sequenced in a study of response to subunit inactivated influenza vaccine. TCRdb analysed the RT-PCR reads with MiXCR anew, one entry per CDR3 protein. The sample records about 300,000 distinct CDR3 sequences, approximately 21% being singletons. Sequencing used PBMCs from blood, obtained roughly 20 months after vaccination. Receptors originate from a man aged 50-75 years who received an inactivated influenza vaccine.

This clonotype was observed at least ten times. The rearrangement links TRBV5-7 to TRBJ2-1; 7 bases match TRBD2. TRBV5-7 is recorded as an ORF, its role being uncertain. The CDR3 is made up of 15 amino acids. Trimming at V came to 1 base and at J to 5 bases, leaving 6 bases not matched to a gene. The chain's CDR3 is CASSLTLADHNEQFF. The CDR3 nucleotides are TGTGCCAGCAGCTTGACCCTAGCGGATCACAATGAGCAGTTCTTC.

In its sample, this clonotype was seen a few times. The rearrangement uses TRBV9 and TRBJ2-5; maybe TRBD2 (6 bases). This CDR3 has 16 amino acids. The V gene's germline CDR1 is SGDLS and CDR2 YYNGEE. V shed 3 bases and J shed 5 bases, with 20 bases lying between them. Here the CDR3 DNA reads TGTGCCAGCAGCGAACGGACCGCAGGCGGAGGGGAGACCCAGTACTTC. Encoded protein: CASSERTAGGGETQYF.

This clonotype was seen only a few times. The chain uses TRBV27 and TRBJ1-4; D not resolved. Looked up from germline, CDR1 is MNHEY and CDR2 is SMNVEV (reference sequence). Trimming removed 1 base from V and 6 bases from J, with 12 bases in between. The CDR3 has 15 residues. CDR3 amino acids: CASSLFGLRDEKLFF. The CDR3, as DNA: TGTGCCAGCAGTTTATTCGGGCTTAGGGATGAAAAACTGTTTTTT.

The CDR3 DNA sequence: TGTGCCAGCAGTTTATCCCAACCAGGGGTTGGTGAAAAACTGTTTTTT. Protein product: CASSLSQPGVGEKLFF. The chain uses TRBV28 and TRBJ1-4, with D maybe TRBD1 (6 bases). V was shortened by 1 base and J by 7 bases, with 16 bases between the two germline ends. The CDR3 is 16 amino acids. Germline V gene lookup returns CDR1 MDHEN and CDR2 SYDVKM.

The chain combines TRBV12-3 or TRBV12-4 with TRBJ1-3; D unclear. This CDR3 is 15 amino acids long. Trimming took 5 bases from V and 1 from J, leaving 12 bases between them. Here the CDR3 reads CASSNRAPSGNTIYF. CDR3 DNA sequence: TGTGCCAGCAGTAACCGGGCTCCATCTGGAAACACCATATATTTT.

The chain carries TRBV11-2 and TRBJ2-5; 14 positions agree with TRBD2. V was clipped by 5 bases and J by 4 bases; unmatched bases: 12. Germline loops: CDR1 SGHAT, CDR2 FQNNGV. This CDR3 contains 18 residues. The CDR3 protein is CASSLRLAGGIRRETQYF. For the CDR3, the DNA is TGTGCCAGCAGCCTTCGACTAGCGGGGGGGATTCGGCGAGAGACCCAGTACTTC.

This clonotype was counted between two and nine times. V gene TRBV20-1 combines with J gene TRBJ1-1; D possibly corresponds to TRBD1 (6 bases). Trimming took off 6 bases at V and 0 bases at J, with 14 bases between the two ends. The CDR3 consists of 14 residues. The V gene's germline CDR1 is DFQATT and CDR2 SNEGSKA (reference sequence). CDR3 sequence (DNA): TGCAGTGCACCAGGACAGACCATGAACACTGAAGCTTTCTTT. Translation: CSAPGQTMNTEAFF.

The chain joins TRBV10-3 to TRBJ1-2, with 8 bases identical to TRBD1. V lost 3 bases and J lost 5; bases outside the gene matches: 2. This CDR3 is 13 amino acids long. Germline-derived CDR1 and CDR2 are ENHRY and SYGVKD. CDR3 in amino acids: CAISEQGDYGYTF. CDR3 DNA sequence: TGTGCCATCAGTGAACAGGGGGATTATGGCTACACCTTC.

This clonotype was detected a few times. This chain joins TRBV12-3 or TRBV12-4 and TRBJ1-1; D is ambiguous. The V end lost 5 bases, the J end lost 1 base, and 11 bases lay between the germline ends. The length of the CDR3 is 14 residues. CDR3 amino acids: CASSLMGKNTEAFF. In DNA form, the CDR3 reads TGTGCCAGCAGTCTTATGGGGAAGAACACTGAAGCTTTCTTT.

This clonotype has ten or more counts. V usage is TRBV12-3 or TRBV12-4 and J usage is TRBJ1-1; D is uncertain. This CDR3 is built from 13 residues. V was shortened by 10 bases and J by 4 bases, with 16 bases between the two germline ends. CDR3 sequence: CATQQRLPTEAFF. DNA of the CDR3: TGTGCCACCCAACAGAGACTTCCCACTGAAGCTTTCTTT.

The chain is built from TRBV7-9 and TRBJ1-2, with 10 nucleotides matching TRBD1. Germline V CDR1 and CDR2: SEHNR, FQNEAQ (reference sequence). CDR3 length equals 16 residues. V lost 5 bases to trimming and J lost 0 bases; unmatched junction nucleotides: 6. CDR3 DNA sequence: TGTGCCAGCAGCCTGGGACAGGGGAGGCCTAACTATGGCTACACCTTC. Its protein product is CASSLGQGRPNYGYTF. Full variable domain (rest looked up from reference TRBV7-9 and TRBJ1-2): DTGVSQNPRHKITKRGQNVTFRCDPISEHNRLYWYRQTLGQGPEFLTYFQNEAQLEKSRLLSDRFSAERPKGSFSTLEIQRTEQGDSAMYLCASSLGQGRPNYGYTFGSGTRLTVV.

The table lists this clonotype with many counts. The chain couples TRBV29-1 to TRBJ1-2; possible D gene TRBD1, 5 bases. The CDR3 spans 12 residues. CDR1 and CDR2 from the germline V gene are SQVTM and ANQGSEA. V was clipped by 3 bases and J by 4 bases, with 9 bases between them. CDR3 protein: CSVEQGGYGYTF. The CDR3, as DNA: TGCAGCGTTGAGCAGGGTGGCTATGGCTACACCTTC. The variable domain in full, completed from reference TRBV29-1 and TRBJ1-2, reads SAVISQKPSRDICQRGTSLTIQCQVDSQVTMMFWYRQQPGQSLTLIATANQGSEATYESGFVIDKFPISRPNLTFSTLTVSNMSPEDSSIYLCSVEQGGYGYTFGSGTRLTVV.

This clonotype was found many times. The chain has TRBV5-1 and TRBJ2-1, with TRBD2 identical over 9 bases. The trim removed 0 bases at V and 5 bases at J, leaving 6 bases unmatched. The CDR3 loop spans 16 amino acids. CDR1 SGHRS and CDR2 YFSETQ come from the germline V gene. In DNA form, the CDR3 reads TGCGCCAGCAGCTTGGCCCCGACTAGCGGTAACAATGAGCAGTTCTTC. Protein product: CASSLAPTSGNNEQFF. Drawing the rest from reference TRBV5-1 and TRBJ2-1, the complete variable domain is KAGVTQTPRYLIKTRGQQVTLSCSPISGHRSVSWYQQTPGQGLQFLFEYFSETQRNKGNFPGRFSGRQFSNSRSEMNVSTLELGDSALYLCASSLAPTSGNNEQFFGPGTRLTVL.